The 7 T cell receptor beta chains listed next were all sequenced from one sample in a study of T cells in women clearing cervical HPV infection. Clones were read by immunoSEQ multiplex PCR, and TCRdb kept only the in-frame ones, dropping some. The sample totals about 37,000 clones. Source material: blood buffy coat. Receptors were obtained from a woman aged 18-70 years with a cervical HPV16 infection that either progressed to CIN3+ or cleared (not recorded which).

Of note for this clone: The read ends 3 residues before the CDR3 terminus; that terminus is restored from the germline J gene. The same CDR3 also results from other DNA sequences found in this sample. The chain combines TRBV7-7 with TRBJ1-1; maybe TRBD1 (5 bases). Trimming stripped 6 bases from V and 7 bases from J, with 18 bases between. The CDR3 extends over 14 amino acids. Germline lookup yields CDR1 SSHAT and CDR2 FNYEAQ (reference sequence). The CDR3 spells CASSFGGEDNEAFF. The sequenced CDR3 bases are TGTGCCAGCAGTTTCGGAGGTGAGGACAATGAA.

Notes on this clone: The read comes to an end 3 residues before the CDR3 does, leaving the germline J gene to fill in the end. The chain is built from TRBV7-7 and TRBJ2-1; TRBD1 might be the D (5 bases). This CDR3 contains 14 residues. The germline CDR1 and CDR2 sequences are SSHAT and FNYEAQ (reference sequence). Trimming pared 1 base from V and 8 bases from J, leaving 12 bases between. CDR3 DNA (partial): TGTGCCAGCAGCTTAGAGGCCAGGGCCGATGAG. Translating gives CASSLEARADE. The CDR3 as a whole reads CASSLEARADEQFF.

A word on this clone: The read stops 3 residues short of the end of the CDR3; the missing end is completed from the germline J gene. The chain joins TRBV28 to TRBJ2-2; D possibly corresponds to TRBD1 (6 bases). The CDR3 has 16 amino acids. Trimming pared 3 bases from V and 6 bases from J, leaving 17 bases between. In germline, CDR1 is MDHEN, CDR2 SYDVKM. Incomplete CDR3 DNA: TGTGCCAGCAGTTTGCTATTGGACAGTGGTCCCGGGGAG. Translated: CASSLLLDSGPGE. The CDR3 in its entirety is CASSLLLDSGPGELFF.

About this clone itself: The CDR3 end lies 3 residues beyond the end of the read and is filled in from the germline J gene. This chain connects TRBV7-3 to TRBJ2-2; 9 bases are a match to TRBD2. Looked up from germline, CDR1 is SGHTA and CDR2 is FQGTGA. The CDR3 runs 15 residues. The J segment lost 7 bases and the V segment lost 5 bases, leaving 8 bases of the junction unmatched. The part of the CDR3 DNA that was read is TGTGCCAGCAGCCTCGGCGGGGGGGCAGGCGGGGAG. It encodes CASSLGGGAGGE. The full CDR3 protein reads CASSLGGGAGGELFF.

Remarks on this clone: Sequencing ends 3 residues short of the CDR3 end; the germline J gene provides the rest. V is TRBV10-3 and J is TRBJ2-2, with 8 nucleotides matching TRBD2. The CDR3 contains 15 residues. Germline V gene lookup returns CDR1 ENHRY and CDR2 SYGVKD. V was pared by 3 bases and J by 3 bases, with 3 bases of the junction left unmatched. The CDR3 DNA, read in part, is TGTGCCATCAGTGAACCTAGCGGGTACACCGGGGAG. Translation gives CAISEPSGYTGE. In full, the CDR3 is CAISEPSGYTGELFF.

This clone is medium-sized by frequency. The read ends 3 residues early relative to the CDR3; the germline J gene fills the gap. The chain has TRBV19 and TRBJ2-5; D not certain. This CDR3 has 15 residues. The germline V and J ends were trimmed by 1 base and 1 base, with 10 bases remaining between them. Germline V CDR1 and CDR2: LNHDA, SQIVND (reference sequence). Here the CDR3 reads CASSIVWRSQETQYF. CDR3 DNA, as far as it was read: TGTGCCAGTAGTATAGTCTGGCGGAGCCAAGAGACC.

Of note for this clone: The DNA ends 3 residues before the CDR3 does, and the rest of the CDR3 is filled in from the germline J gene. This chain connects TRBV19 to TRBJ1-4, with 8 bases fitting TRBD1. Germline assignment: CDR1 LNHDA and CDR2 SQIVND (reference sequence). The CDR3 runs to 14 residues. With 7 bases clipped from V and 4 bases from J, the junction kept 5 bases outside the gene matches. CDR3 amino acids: CASIDRGFNEKLFF. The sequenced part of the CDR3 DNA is TGTGCCAGTATCGACAGGGGATTTAATGAAAAA. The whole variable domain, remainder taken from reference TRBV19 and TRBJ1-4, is DGGITQSPKYLFRKEGQNVTLSCEQNLNHDAMYWYRQDPGQGLRLIYYSQIVNDFQKGDIAEGYSVSREKKESFPLTVTSAQKNPTAFYLCASIDRGFNEKLFFGSGTQLSVL.